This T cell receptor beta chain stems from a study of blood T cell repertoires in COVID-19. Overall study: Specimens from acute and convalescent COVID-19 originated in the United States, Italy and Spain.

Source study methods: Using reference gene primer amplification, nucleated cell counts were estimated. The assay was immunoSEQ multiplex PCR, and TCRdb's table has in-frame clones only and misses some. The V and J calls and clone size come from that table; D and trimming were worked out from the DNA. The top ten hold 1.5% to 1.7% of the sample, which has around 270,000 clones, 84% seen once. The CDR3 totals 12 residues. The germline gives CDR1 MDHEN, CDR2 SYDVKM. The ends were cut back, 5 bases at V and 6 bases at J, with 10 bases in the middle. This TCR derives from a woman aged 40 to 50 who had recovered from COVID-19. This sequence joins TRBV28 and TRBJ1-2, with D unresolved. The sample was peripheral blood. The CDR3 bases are TGTGCCAGCAGTCGGTTGGTGGATGGCTACACCTTC. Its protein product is CASSRLVDGYTF.